The 7 T cell receptor beta chains given below trace back to one sample, sequenced in a study of CD8+CD57+ T cells in acquired aplastic anemia. For sequencing, patients were chosen who had shown expansion of CD8+CD57+ cells by flow cytometry. The study profiled TCR beta VDJ and CDR3 using genomic DNA as template. Using its own MiXCR run on the reads, TCRdb lists one record per CDR3 protein. The data contain about 160,000 distinct CDR3 sequences, roughly 48% of them singletons. The source material was sorted CD4+, CD8+, or CD8+CD57+ T cells (not recorded which) from PBMCs. These receptors all come from a human donor with aplastic anemia.

The chain combines TRBV7-2 with TRBJ2-5; 10 bases align to TRBD1. The CDR3 has 15 residues. Per germline, CDR1 SGHTA and CDR2 FQGNSA. Unmatched junction bases numbered 7, after V lost 5 bases and J lost 4 bases. The CDR3, as DNA: TGTGCCAGCAGCCTCCTAGGACAGGGGGGAGAGACCCAGTACTTC. As protein: CASSLLGQGGETQYF. The full variable domain, its missing parts supplied by reference TRBV7-2 and TRBJ2-5, is GAGVSQSPSNKVTEKGKDVELRCDPISGHTALYWYRQSLGQGLEFLIYFQGNSAPDKSGLPSDRFSAERTGGSVSTLTIQRTQQEDSAVYLCASSLLGQGGETQYFGPGTRLLVL.

In regard to this clonotype: With a much larger clone just one base away, this may be a read error. This sequence joins TRBV27 and TRBJ2-7; 7 bases are shared with TRBD1. Germline lookup yields CDR1 MNHEY and CDR2 SMNVEV (reference sequence). The CDR3 length is 16 residues. Here the CDR3 reads CVSSSWGTAPSYEQYF. CDR3 DNA sequence: TGTGTCAGCAGTTCCTGGGGGACAGCTCCCTCCTACGAGCAGTACTTC.

The CDR3 loop reads CASSLVSGTRAGETQYF. CDR3 bases: TGCGCCAGCAGCTTGGTATCCGGGACTAGGGCTGGCGAGACCCAGTACTTC. The chain combines TRBV5-1 with TRBJ2-5; 8 nucleotides match TRBD2. With V trimmed by 0 bases and J by 5 bases, 12 bases remained unmatched. CDR1 and CDR2 (germline): SGHRS, YFSETQ. The CDR3 spans 17 residues.

The sample holds many counts of this clonotype. The rearrangement joins TRBV27 to TRBJ1-1; possible D gene TRBD1, 5 bases. Germline values: CDR1 MNHEY, CDR2 SMNVEV (reference sequence). Trimming stripped 5 bases from V and 1 base from J, with 14 bases between. The CDR3 consists of 15 residues. DNA for the CDR3: TGTGCCAGCAGTCAGGGACGGGAAGGGAACACTGAAGCTTTCTTT. Encoded protein: CASSQGREGNTEAFF.

V and J are TRBV24-1 and TRBJ2-1; either TRBD1 or TRBD2 may fit D (5 bases each). Germline CDR1 reads KGHDR; CDR2 reads SFDVKD. Trimming took off 11 bases at V and 7 bases at J, with 20 bases between the two ends. The CDR3 sequence is 14 residues long. The CDR3 bases are TGTGCCAGCAGACCGGGGCTCATGGTGAATGAGCAGTTCTTC. Translated: CASRPGLMVNEQFF.

Relative to its sample, this clonotype is medium-sized. The chain employs TRBV24-1 and TRBJ2-3; no definite D call. Per germline, CDR1 KGHDR and CDR2 SFDVKD. The CDR3 is 15 residues long. The V end was cut by 3 bases, the J end by 5 bases, with 14 bases between. CDR3 residues: CATSDPATLEDTQYF. The CDR3 DNA reads as TGTGCCACCAGTGATCCCGCTACCTTAGAAGATACGCAGTATTTT.

This clonotype has a count of ten or more. V usage is TRBV20-1 and J usage is TRBJ2-7, with 7 bases identical to TRBD2. The V gene's germline CDR1 is DFQATT and CDR2 SNEGSKA (reference sequence). Trimming took 0 bases from V and 7 from J; bases not matched to a gene: 9. The CDR3 is 14 residues long. In DNA form, the CDR3 reads TGCAGTGCTAGAGATCGGCGGCGGGAGTATGAGCAGTACTTC. As protein: CSARDRRREYEQYF.